The 13 T cell receptor beta chains below all came from one sample that was sequenced in a study of OX40 agonist ivuxolimab in advanced cancers. The repertoire was sequenced with immunoSEQ multiplex PCR; TCRdb's copy has only in-frame clones and lacks some. The sample shows 50,000 to 75,000 clones, roughly four fifths of them seen only once. The sequenced sample was CD4+ or CD8+ T cells sorted from blood, obtained in a trial of the OX40 agonist ivuxolimab. The source of these receptors is an adult with an advanced solid tumor such as melanoma, head and neck, liver or kidney cancer.

The chain couples TRBV7-9 to TRBJ1-4, with 9 bases fitting TRBD1. The CDR3 is 14 residues long. The germline gives CDR1 SEHNR, CDR2 FQNEAQ (reference sequence). With 7 bases clipped from V and 8 bases from J, the junction kept 8 bases outside the gene matches. CDR3 region: CASTGTGQVEKLFF. In nucleotides, the CDR3 is TGTGCCAGCACCGGGACAGGGCAAGTAGAAAAACTGTTTTTT. The complete variable domain, with remaining parts taken from reference TRBV7-9 and TRBJ1-4, reads DTGVSQNPRHKITKRGQNVTFRCDPISEHNRLYWYRQTLGQGPEFLTYFQNEAQLEKSRLLSDRFSAERPKGSFSTLEIQRTEQGDSAMYLCASTGTGQVEKLFFGSGTQLSVL.

For the CDR3, the DNA is TGTGCCAGCAGTTACTCGACTGGGGGTATATATGAAAAACTGTTTTTT. Its protein is CASSYSTGGIYEKLFF. This rearrangement joins TRBV6-5 to TRBJ1-4; the D gene is possibly TRBD1 (5 bases). Per the germline V gene, CDR1 is MNHEY and CDR2 is SVGAGI. The CDR3 consists of 16 residues. Trimming shortened V by 0 bases and J by 6 bases, and 14 bases separated the two germline ends.

This clone was recorded a few times. The rearrangement uses TRBV14 and TRBJ1-2; D not certain. Per the germline V gene, CDR1 is SGHDN and CDR2 is FVKESK. V was shortened by 1 base and J by 2 bases, with 5 bases between the two germline ends. The CDR3 sequence is 13 residues long. The CDR3 spells CASSQAINYGYTF. Written as DNA, the CDR3 is TGTGCCAGCAGCCAAGCTATAAACTATGGCTACACCTTC.

This clone was recorded once. The chain employs TRBV18 and TRBJ2-3; 9 bases are shared with TRBD1. J lost 6 bases, V lost 0 bases, and 13 bases had no gene match. The CDR3 contains 18 residues. CDR1 is KGHSH and CDR2 is LQKENI in the germline V gene. The chain's CDR3 is CASSPPRRVGTGMDTQYF. The CDR3 DNA reads as TGTGCCAGCTCACCACCGCGGAGGGTGGGGACAGGGATGGATACGCAGTATTTT.

V usage is TRBV2 and J usage is TRBJ1-2; D is unclear. Germline CDR1 reads SNHLY; CDR2 reads FYNNEI. Trimming pared 7 bases from V and 2 bases from J, leaving 11 bases between. This CDR3 is 13 amino acids long. As DNA, the CDR3 is TGTGCCAGCAATCAGGTTGGGAACTATGGCTACACCTTC. It specifies CASNQVGNYGYTF.

On this clone itself: Other DNA sequences in this sample translate to the same CDR3. The rearrangement uses TRBV30 and TRBJ2-7; D remains unclear. The CDR3 spans 11 residues. Trimming removed 1 base at V and 3 bases at J, with 4 bases between. Germline CDR1 reads GTSNPN; CDR2 reads SVGIG (reference sequence). The CDR3 DNA is TGTGCCTGGAGTGGGCTCTACGAGCAGTACTTC. This gives the protein CAWSGLYEQYF.

The chain links TRBV7-2 to TRBJ2-7, with D hard to call. Deletions cut 1 base from V and 1 base from J, with 5 bases between. The CDR3 consists of 13 residues. Germline assignment: CDR1 SGHTA and CDR2 FQGNSA. This chain's CDR3 is CASSLGPSYEQYF. As DNA, the CDR3 is TGTGCCAGCAGCTTAGGGCCATCCTACGAGCAGTACTTC.

V is TRBV5-4 and J is TRBJ2-7; possibly TRBD2 for D (6 bases). V shed 2 bases and J shed 5 bases, with 17 bases lying between them. Looked up from germline, CDR1 is SGHNT and CDR2 is YYREEE (reference sequence). The CDR3 has 15 amino acids. The chain's CDR3 is CASSFGPAGMNEQYF. The CDR3 coding sequence is TGTGCCAGCAGCTTTGGTCCAGCGGGTATGAACGAGCAGTACTTC.

The V gene is TRBV7-9, the J gene TRBJ1-1; perhaps TRBD1 as D (5 bases). There are 14 residues in the CDR3. Germline V gene sequence: CDR1 SEHNR, CDR2 FQNEAQ (reference sequence). Trimming took 4 bases from V and 6 from J, leaving 15 bases between them. The CDR3 sequence: CASSSGFLESEAFF. CDR3 coding DNA: TGTGCCAGCAGCTCAGGGTTCTTAGAGTCTGAAGCTTTCTTT. Together with reference TRBV7-9 and TRBJ1-1, the CDR3 gives the full variable domain: DTGVSQNPRHKITKRGQNVTFRCDPISEHNRLYWYRQTLGQGPEFLTYFQNEAQLEKSRLLSDRFSAERPKGSFSTLEIQRTEQGDSAMYLCASSSGFLESEAFFGQGTRLTVV.

V is TRBV6-1 and J is TRBJ1-4; D unresolved. Germline loops: CDR1 MNHNS, CDR2 SASEGT. CDR3 length: 17 amino acids. Deletions cut 2 bases from V and 8 bases from J, with 21 bases between. The chain's CDR3 is CASSERGYSIIREKLFF. Written as DNA, the CDR3 is TGTGCCAGCAGTGAACGGGGATACAGTATAATAAGGGAAAAACTGTTTTTT.

This clone was recorded only once. V gene TRBV5-4 combines with J gene TRBJ2-7; D uncertain. V was clipped by 3 bases and J by 6 bases, with 10 bases between them. Germline CDR1 and CDR2: SGHNT and YYREEE (reference sequence). The CDR3 extends over 12 amino acids. The CDR3 DNA follows: TGTGCCAGCAGCTCACCAGGCCGCGAGCAGTACTTC. It translates to CASSSPGREQYF.

The chain links TRBV7-9 to TRBJ1-2; TRBD1 matches at 9 bases. Trimming removed 3 bases from V and 6 bases from J; junction bases left unmatched: 2. CDR1 SEHNR and CDR2 FQNEAQ come from the germline V gene (reference sequence). The CDR3 consists of 13 residues. DNA of the CDR3: TGTGCCAGCAGCTTGGGACAGGGTGATGGCTACACCTTC. This codes for CASSLGQGDGYTF.

This chain uses TRBV7-6 with TRBJ2-2; 8 nucleotides match TRBD2. In germline, CDR1 is SGHVS, CDR2 FNYEAQ. Trimming took 5 bases from V and 4 from J; bases not matched to a gene: 6. The CDR3 sequence is 15 residues long. CDR3 sequence: CASSREGVITGELFF. The CDR3, as DNA: TGTGCCAGCAGCCGGGAGGGCGTCATCACCGGGGAGCTGTTTTTT.